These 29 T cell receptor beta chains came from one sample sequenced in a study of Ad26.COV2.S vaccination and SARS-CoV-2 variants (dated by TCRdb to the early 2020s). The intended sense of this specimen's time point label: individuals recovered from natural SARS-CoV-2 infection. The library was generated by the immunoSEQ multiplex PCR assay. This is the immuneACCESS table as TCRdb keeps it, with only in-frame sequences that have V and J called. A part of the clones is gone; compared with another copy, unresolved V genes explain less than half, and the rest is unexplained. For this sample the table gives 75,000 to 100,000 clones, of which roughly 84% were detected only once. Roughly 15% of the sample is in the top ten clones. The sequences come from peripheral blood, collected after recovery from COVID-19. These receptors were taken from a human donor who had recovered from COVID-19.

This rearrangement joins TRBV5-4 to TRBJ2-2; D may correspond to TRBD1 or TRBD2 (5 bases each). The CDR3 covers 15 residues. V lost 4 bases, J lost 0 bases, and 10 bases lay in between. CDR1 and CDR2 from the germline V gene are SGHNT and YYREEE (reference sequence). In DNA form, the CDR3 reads TGTGCCAGCAGCCCCGGGGCCTCGAACACCGGGGAGCTGTTTTTT. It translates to CASSPGASNTGELFF. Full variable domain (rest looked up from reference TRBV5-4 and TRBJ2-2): ETGVTQSPTHLIKTRGQQVTLRCSSQSGHNTVSWYQQALGQGPQFIFQYYREEENGRGNFPPRFSGLQFPNYSSELNVNALELDDSALYLCASSPGASNTGELFFGEGSRLTVL.

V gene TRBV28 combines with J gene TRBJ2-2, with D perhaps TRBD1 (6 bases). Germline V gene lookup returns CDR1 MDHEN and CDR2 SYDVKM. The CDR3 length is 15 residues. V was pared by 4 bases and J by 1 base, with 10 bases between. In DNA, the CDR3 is TGTGCCAGCAGTTCCTCACAGGGGAACACCGGGGAGCTGTTTTTT. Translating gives CASSSSQGNTGELFF.

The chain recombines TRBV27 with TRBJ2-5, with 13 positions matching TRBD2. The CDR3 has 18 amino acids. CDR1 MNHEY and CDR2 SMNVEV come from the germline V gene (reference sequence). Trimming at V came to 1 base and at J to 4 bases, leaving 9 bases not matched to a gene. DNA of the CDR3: TGTGCCAGCAGTTTATGGGGACTAGCGGGGCCACGGGTAGAGACCCAGTACTTC. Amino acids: CASSLWGLAGPRVETQYF.

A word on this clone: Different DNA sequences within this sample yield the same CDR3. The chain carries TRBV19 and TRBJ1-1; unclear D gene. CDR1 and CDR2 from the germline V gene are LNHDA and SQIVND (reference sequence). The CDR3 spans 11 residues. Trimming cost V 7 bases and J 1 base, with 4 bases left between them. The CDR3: CASTRNTEAFF. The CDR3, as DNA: TGTGCCAGTACGCGGAACACTGAAGCTTTCTTT.

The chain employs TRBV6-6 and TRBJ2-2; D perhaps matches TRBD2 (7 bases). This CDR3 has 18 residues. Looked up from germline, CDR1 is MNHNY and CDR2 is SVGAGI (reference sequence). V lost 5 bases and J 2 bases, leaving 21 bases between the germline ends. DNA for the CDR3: TGTGCCAGCAGTCACACGTGGGACGGGGGGCGAAACACCGGGGAGCTGTTTTTT. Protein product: CASSHTWDGGRNTGELFF.

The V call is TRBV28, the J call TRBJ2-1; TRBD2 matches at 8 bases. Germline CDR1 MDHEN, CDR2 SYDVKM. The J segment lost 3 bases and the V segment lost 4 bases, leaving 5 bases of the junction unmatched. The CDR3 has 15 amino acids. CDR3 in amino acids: CASSSQSGSYNEQFF. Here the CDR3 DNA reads TGTGCCAGCAGTTCTCAGAGCGGGAGCTACAATGAGCAGTTCTTC.

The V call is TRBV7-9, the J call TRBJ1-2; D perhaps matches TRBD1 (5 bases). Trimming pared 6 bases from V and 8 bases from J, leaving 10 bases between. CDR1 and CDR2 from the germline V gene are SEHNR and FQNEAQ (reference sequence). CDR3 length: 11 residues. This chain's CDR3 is CASSPGAGYTF. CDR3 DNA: TGTGCCAGCAGTCCCGGGGCCGGCTACACCTTC. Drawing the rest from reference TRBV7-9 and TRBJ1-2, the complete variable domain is DTGVSQNPRHKITKRGQNVTFRCDPISEHNRLYWYRQTLGQGPEFLTYFQNEAQLEKSRLLSDRFSAERPKGSFSTLEIQRTEQGDSAMYLCASSPGAGYTFGSGTRLTVV.

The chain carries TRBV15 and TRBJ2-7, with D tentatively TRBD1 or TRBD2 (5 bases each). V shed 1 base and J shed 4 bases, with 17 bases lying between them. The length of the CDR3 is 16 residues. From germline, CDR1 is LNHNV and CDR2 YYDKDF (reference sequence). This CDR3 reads CATSRGLGADPYEQYF. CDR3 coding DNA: TGTGCCACCAGCAGAGGACTCGGGGCAGACCCTTACGAGCAGTACTTC.

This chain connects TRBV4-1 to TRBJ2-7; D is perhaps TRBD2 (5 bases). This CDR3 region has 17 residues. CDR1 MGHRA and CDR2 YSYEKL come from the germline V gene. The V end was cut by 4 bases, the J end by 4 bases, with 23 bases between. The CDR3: CASSPLGAGSGKYEQYF. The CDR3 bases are TGCGCCAGCAGCCCCTTAGGTGCAGGCTCGGGAAAGTACGAGCAGTACTTC.

DNA of the CDR3: TGTGCCAGCAGTGAGAGCGGGTCCTCCTACGAGCAGTACTTC. Protein sequence: CASSESGSSYEQYF. The chain links TRBV28 to TRBJ2-7; D is possibly TRBD2 (6 bases). CDR1 and CDR2 (germline): MDHEN, SYDVKM. The CDR3 has 14 amino acids. The ends were cut back, 5 bases at V and 0 bases at J, with 11 bases in the middle.

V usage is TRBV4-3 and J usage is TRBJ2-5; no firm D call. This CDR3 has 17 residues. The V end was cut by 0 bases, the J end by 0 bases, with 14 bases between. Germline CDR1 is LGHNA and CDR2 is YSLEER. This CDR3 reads CASSQDWRRADQETQYF. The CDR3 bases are TGCGCCAGCAGCCAAGATTGGCGGCGCGCAGACCAAGAGACCCAGTACTTC.

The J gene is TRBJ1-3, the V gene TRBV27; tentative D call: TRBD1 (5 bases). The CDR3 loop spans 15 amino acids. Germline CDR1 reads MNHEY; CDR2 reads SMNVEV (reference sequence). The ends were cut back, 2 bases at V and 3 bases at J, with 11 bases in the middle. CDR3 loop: CASSLAGNSGNTIYF. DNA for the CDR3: TGTGCCAGCAGTTTAGCAGGGAATAGTGGAAACACCATATATTTT.

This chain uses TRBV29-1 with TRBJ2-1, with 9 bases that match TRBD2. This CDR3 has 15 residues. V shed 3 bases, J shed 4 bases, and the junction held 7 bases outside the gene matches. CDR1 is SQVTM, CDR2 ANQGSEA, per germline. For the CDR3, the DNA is TGCAGCGTTGAGGGTGGCGGGAGGGTATACAATGAGCAGTTCTTC. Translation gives CSVEGGGRVYNEQFF.

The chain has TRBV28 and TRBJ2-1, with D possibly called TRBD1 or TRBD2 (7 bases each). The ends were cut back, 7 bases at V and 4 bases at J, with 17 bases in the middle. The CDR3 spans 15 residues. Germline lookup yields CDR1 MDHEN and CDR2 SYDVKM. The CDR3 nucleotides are TGTGCCAGCACCTCAGGGGGGGCGTTTTACAATGAGCAGTTCTTC. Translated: CASTSGGAFYNEQFF.

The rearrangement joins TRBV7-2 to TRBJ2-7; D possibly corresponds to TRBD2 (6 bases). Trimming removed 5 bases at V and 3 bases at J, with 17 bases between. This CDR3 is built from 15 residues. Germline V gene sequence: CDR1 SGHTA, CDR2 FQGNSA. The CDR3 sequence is CASSKSALGGYEQYF. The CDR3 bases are TGTGCCAGCAGCAAGTCCGCGCTCGGGGGCTACGAGCAGTACTTC.

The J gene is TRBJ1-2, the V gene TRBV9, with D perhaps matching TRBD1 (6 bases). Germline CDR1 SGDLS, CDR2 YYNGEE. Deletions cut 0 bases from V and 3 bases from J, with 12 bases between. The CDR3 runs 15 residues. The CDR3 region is CASSVGPGADYGYTF. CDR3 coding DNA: TGTGCCAGCAGCGTAGGACCAGGGGCTGACTATGGCTACACCTTC.

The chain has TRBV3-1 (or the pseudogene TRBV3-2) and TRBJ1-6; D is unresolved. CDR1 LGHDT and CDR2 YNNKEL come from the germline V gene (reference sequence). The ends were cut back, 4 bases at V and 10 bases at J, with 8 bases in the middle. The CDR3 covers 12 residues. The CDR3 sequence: CASSPEGSPLHF. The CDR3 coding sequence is TGTGCCAGCAGCCCGGAAGGGTCACCCCTCCACTTT.

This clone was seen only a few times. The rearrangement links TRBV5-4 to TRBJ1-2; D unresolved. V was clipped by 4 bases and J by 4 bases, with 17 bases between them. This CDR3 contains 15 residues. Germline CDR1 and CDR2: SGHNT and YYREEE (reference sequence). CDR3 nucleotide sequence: TGTGCCAGCAGCGTCCCGTCTCAAAACCCCTATGGCTACACCTTC. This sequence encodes CASSVPSQNPYGYTF. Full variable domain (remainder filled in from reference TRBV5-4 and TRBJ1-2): ETGVTQSPTHLIKTRGQQVTLRCSSQSGHNTVSWYQQALGQGPQFIFQYYREEENGRGNFPPRFSGLQFPNYSSELNVNALELDDSALYLCASSVPSQNPYGYTFGSGTRLTVV.

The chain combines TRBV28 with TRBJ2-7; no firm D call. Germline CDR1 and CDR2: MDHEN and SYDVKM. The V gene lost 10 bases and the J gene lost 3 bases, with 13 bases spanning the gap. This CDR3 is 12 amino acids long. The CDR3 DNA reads TGTGCCATACTCCTCCCCGACTACGAGCAGTACTTC. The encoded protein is CAILLPDYEQYF.

In DNA, the CDR3 is TGTGCCAGTTCCTTACAGGTAAACACTGAAGCTTTCTTT. It yields the protein CASSLQVNTEAFF. The chain has TRBV7-2 and TRBJ1-1, with a possible D match to TRBD1 (5 bases). The ends were cut back, 9 bases at V and 2 bases at J, with 13 bases in the middle. This CDR3 is built from 13 residues. Germline V gene lookup returns CDR1 SGHTA and CDR2 FQGNSA.

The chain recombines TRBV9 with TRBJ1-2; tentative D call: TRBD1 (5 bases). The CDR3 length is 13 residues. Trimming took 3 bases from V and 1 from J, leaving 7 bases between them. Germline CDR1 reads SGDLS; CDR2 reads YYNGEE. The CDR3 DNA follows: TGTGCCAGCAGCGCCAGGGTTAACTATGGCTACACCTTC. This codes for CASSARVNYGYTF.

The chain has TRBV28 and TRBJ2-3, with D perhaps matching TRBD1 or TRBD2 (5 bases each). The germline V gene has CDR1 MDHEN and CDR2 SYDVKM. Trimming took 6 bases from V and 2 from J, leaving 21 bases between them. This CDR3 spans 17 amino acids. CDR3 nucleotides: TGTGCCAGCAGCCCCATAGGGGCGGGTACGTTCACAGATACGCAGTATTTT. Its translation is CASSPIGAGTFTDTQYF.

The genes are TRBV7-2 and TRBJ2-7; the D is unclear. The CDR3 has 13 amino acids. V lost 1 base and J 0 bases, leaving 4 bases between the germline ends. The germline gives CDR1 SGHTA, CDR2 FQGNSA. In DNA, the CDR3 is TGTGCCAGCAGCTTAGTGGCCTCCTACGAGCAGTACTTC. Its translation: CASSLVASYEQYF. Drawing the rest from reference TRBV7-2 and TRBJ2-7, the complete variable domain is GAGVSQSPSNKVTEKGKDVELRCDPISGHTALYWYRQSLGQGLEFLIYFQGNSAPDKSGLPSDRFSAERTGGSVSTLTIQRTQQEDSAVYLCASSLVASYEQYFGPGTRLTVT.

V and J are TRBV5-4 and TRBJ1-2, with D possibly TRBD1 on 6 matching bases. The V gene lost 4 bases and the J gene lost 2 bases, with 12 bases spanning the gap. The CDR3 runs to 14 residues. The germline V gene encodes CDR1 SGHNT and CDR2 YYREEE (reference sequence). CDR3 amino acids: CASSPRRGNYGYTF. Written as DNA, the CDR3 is TGTGCCAGCAGCCCCCGCAGGGGAAACTATGGCTACACCTTC.

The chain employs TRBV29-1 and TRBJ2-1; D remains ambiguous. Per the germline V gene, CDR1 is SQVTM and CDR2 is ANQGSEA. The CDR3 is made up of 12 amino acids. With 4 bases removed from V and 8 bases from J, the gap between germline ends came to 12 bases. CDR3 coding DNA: TGCAGCGTTGTACGGGCGCGCGATGAGCAGTTCTTC. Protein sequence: CSVVRARDEQFF.

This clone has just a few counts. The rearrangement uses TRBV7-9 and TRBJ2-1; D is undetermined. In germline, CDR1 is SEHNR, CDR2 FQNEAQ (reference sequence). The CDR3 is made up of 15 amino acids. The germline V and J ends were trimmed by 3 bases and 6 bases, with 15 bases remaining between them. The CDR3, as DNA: TGTGCCAGCAGCTTTGACCCAAGGGCGCTCAATGAGCAGTTCTTC. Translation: CASSFDPRALNEQFF.

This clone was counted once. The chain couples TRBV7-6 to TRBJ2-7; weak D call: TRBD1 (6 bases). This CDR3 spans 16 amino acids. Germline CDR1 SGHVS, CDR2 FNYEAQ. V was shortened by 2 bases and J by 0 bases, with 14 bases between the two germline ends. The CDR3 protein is CASSLLKTGSSYEQYF. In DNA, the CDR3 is TGTGCCAGCAGCTTATTAAAAACAGGGAGCTCCTACGAGCAGTACTTC.

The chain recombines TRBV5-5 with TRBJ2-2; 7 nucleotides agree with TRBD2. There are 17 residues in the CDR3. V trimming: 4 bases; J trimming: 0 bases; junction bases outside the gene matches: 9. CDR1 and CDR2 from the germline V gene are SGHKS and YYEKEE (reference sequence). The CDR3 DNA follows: TGTGCCAGCAGCCCCATAAAGCGGGGCACGAACACCGGGGAGCTGTTTTTT. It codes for CASSPIKRGTNTGELFF.

The CDR3 reads CASSLKGTAYEQYF. The CDR3 region has the DNA TGTGCCAGCAGCCTTAAGGGAACTGCCTACGAGCAGTACTTC. This chain joins TRBV7-9 and TRBJ2-7; D is unresolved. The germline gives CDR1 SEHNR, CDR2 FQNEAQ (reference sequence). The CDR3 loop spans 14 amino acids. The germline V and J ends were trimmed by 5 bases and 2 bases, with 13 bases remaining between them.